This entry concerns a single TCR beta chain. The sample belongs to a study of blood T cell repertoires in COVID-19. Study in general: There were acute and convalescent COVID-19 samples, and they came from the United States, Italy and Spain. From T cells, B-cell-depleted T cells, or PBMCs came the material, which was cDNA or gDNA.

CDR3 size: 14 residues. Germline CDR1 is SGHTA and CDR2 is FQGNSA. The germline V and J ends were trimmed by 7 bases and 0 bases, with 13 bases remaining between them. In the original processing: Cell counts per sample came from amplifying reference gene primers. The protocol was immunoSEQ multiplex PCR, while the TCRdb copy is restricted to in-frame clones and leaves out a portion. V and J calls and clone size are those listed in that table; D and trimming were worked out from the DNA. The profile shows approximately 250,000 clones, approximately 84% of them singletons. The genes are TRBV7-2 and TRBJ2-7; D might be TRBD1 (6 bases). This clonotype was sampled from a human donor in a cohort sampled during active COVID-19. Sequencing was carried out using peripheral blood. CDR3 in amino acids: CASTRRGSSYEQYF. The CDR3 coding sequence is TGTGCCAGCACCCGCAGGGGAAGCTCCTACGAGCAGTACTTC.